The 3 T cell receptor beta chains below come from one sample, sequenced in a study of CD8+CD57+ T cells in acquired aplastic anemia (dated 2018 in TCRdb). The listed sequencing device is Illumina HiSeq 2000. Profiling of TCR beta VDJ combinations and CDR3 sequences used genomic DNA as the template. Using fastp at Q25 and MiXCR, TCRdb reprocessed the public reads and kept productive beta chains. Rows are unified per CDR3 protein, each entry keeping the most common DNA and genes. The sample table contains approximately 200,000 distinct CDR3 sequences; only one count was recorded for 54% of them. The top ten constitute 15% to 20% of the sample. Sequencing was done on a sample of sorted CD4+, CD8+, or CD8+CD57+ T cells (not recorded which) from PBMCs. These receptors were collected from a human donor in good health, serving as a control.

The chain uses TRBV12-3 or TRBV12-4 and TRBJ1-5; D ambiguous. This CDR3 comprises 14 residues. V lost 3 bases and J lost 0, with 6 bases in between. In DNA form, the CDR3 reads TGTGCCAGCAGTTTCGGGTATAGCAATCAGCCCCAGCATTTT. Its protein is CASSFGYSNQPQHF.

The chain combines TRBV7-3 with TRBJ2-5; D not certain. V lost 7 bases and J lost 1, with 10 bases in between. CDR1 and CDR2 from the germline V gene are SGHTA and FQGTGA. The CDR3 is 13 residues long. CDR3 DNA: TGTGCCAGCATCCCTAGTGTCCAAGAGACCCAGTACTTC. It is translated as CASIPSVQETQYF.

As to this clonotype: A read error is likely, as this CDR3 ends without the conserved phenylalanine or tryptophan. V usage is TRBV10-1 and J usage is TRBJ1-6; D not certain. V was clipped by 3 bases and J by 14 bases, with 8 bases between them. Germline assignment: CDR1 WNHNN and CDR2 SYGVQD (reference sequence). The CDR3 is 11 residues long. CDR3 sequence: CASSDQSSLHS. For the CDR3, the DNA is TGCGCCAGCAGTGACCAATCATCCCTCCACTCT.